One sample yielded the 10 T cell receptor beta chains listed below, sequenced in a study of blood T cell repertoires in COVID-19. The protocol was immunoSEQ multiplex PCR, while the TCRdb copy is restricted to in-frame clones and leaves out a portion. The sample includes around 150,000 clones, around 84% of them seen just once. Sequencing used peripheral blood. These receptors were taken from a man under 40 with COVID-19, enrolled during active disease.

The genes are TRBV28 and TRBJ1-1; 7 bases are a match to TRBD1. CDR1 and CDR2 (germline): MDHEN, SYDVKM. This CDR3 has 13 residues. V shed 4 bases and J 10 bases; nucleotides not matched to a gene: 9. Here the CDR3 DNA reads TGTGCCAGCAGTTCACGGACAGGCGTGCGAGCTTTCTTT. Translated, it gives CASSSRTGVRAFF. The entire variable domain, with the rest obtained from reference TRBV28 and TRBJ1-1, is as follows: DVKVTQSSRYLVKRTGEKVFLECVQDMDHENMFWYRQDPGLGLRLIYFSYDVKMKEKGDIPEGYSVSREKKERFSLILESASTNQTSMYLCASSSRTGVRAFFGQGTRLTVV.

This chain connects TRBV10-1 to TRBJ2-3, with D tentatively TRBD1 (6 bases). CDR3 size: 16 residues. Germline assignment: CDR1 WNHNN and CDR2 SYGVQD (reference sequence). Trimming removed 5 bases at V and 2 bases at J, with 17 bases between. The DNA of the CDR3 is TGCGCCAGCAGTACACAGGGTGGGATCTCCACAGATACGCAGTATTTT. This codes for CASSTQGGISTDTQYF.

The chain is built from TRBV19 and TRBJ1-1, with 7 positions matching TRBD1. CDR1 LNHDA and CDR2 SQIVND come from the germline V gene (reference sequence). Trimming cost V 5 bases and J 8 bases; bases outside gene matches: 8. The CDR3 length is 13 residues. The CDR3 DNA reads as TGTGCCAGTAGTCCCGTCAGGGGGAAGGAAGCTTTCTTT. Translated: CASSPVRGKEAFF.

This clone was picked up one time. V usage is TRBV27 and J usage is TRBJ2-7; weak D call: TRBD1 (5 bases). This CDR3 has 14 residues. Per germline, CDR1 MNHEY and CDR2 SMNVEV (reference sequence). With 5 bases removed from V and 2 bases from J, the gap between germline ends came to 13 bases. CDR3 loop: CASSPRQTTYEQYF. CDR3 bases: TGTGCCAGCAGTCCGAGACAGACAACCTACGAGCAGTACTTC.

This clone is medium-sized in the sample. This sequence joins TRBV30 and TRBJ1-1; D unclear. In germline, CDR1 is GTSNPN, CDR2 SVGIG (reference sequence). The germline V and J ends were trimmed by 2 bases and 0 bases, with 10 bases remaining between them. The CDR3 has 14 amino acids. In DNA form, the CDR3 reads TGTGCCTGGAGTAGTGTGGCAATGAACACTGAAGCTTTCTTT. Amino acid sequence: CAWSSVAMNTEAFF.

This rearrangement joins TRBV10-3 to TRBJ2-5; no firm D call. Germline loops: CDR1 ENHRY, CDR2 SYGVKD. Trimming stripped 0 bases from V and 5 bases from J, with 13 bases between. The length of the CDR3 is 15 residues. CDR3 loop: CAISESRLIGETQYF. The CDR3 DNA follows: TGTGCCATCAGTGAGTCTCGTCTTATCGGGGAGACCCAGTACTTC.

The rearrangement uses TRBV28 and TRBJ2-7, with D possibly matching TRBD2 (6 bases). CDR3 length: 15 amino acids. V was pared by 5 bases and J by 2 bases, with 16 bases between. CDR1 and CDR2 from the germline V gene are MDHEN and SYDVKM. The CDR3 loop reads CASSGGSRSTYEQYF. DNA for the CDR3: TGTGCCAGCAGTGGGGGGTCCCGCTCCACCTACGAGCAGTACTTC. The full variable domain, its missing parts supplied by reference TRBV28 and TRBJ2-7, is DVKVTQSSRYLVKRTGEKVFLECVQDMDHENMFWYRQDPGLGLRLIYFSYDVKMKEKGDIPEGYSVSREKKERFSLILESASTNQTSMYLCASSGGSRSTYEQYFGPGTRLTVT.

In this sample, this clone turned up a few times. The V call is TRBV7-3, the J call TRBJ2-1; TRBD2 matches at 8 bases. CDR3 length: 14 residues. V gave up 5 bases and J gave up 4 bases; unmatched junction bases: 4. Germline V gives CDR1 SGHTA, CDR2 FQGTGA. CDR3: CASSLEREYNEQFF. CDR3 bases: TGTGCCAGCAGCCTCGAGCGGGAGTACAATGAGCAGTTCTTC.

This rearrangement joins TRBV5-6 to TRBJ1-1; 11 nucleotides line up with TRBD1. The CDR3 has 18 amino acids. Germline CDR1 reads SGHDT; CDR2 reads YYEEEE. The trim removed 4 bases at V and 0 bases at J, leaving 11 bases unmatched. CDR3 protein: CASSPEGQGELMNTEAFF. The CDR3 DNA reads TGTGCCAGCAGCCCAGAGGGACAGGGGGAGCTCATGAACACTGAAGCTTTCTTT.

The chain recombines TRBV18 with TRBJ1-3, with 8 bases lining up with TRBD1. The CDR3 loop spans 16 amino acids. The V gene end was trimmed by 1 base and the J gene end by 6 bases; junction bases not matched to a gene: 8. Germline assignment: CDR1 KGHSH and CDR2 LQKENI. The CDR3 sequence: CASSPHGTGSPNTIYF. CDR3 sequence (DNA): TGTGCCAGCTCACCACACGGGACAGGCAGTCCAAACACCATATATTTT.